Listed here are 30 T cell receptor beta chains from one sample, sequenced in a study of regulatory and conventional T cells in breast cancer. In TCRdb, the PCR reads were re-called with MiXCR into one record per CDR3 protein. The sample lists approximately 9,700 distinct CDR3 sequences, 34% seen once, with around 5.7% in the top ten. What was sequenced was conventional T cells from blood. The source of these receptors is a male donor in good health.

The chain joins TRBV5-1 to TRBJ1-4; D is unclear. Trimming left V 4 bases short and J 8 bases short, with 12 bases between. There are 13 residues in the CDR3. Germline V gene sequence: CDR1 SGHRS, CDR2 YFSETQ. CDR3 amino acids: CASSLGLREKLFF. CDR3 DNA: TGCGCCAGCAGCCTCGGACTTAGAGAAAAACTGTTTTTT.

This clonotype is labeled medium-sized (0.01 to 0.1%). The chain couples TRBV6-5 to TRBJ2-1; D remains unclear. CDR3 length: 14 residues. Germline-derived CDR1 and CDR2 are MNHEY and SVGAGI. Trimming cost V 2 bases and J 5 bases, with 10 bases left between them. The CDR3 sequence: CASSYDGLNNEQFF. CDR3 nucleotides: TGTGCCAGCAGTTACGACGGGCTTAACAATGAGCAGTTCTTC.

This clonotype was seen only a few times. V usage is TRBV6-5 and J usage is TRBJ1-2, with a weak D call TRBD1 (5 bases). This CDR3 region has 14 residues. The germline V gene has CDR1 MNHEY and CDR2 SVGAGI. The ends were cut back, 8 bases at V and 3 bases at J, with 16 bases in the middle. The chain's CDR3 is CASSRKGWDYGYTF. For the CDR3, the DNA is TGTGCCAGCTCCCGAAAGGGGTGGGACTATGGCTACACCTTC.

Here the CDR3 DNA reads TGTGCCAGCAGCGGGAGCGCAGGCAAAGCTTTCTTT. Translation: CASSGSAGKAFF. The gene calls are TRBV6-1 and TRBJ1-1, with D unresolved. CDR1 is MNHNS and CDR2 is SASEGT in the germline V gene. There are 12 residues in the CDR3. V lost 6 bases and J 9 bases, leaving 14 bases between the germline ends.

This clonotype has just a few counts. V is TRBV7-6 and J is TRBJ2-7; the D is unclear. CDR3 length equals 13 residues. Per germline, CDR1 SGHVS and CDR2 FNYEAQ. Deletions cut 2 bases from V and 6 bases from J, with 11 bases between. CDR3 protein: CASSLSWASEQYF. The DNA for the CDR3 is TGTGCCAGCAGCTTATCGTGGGCAAGCGAGCAGTACTTC.

This clonotype came up a few times. The chain couples TRBV7-9 to TRBJ1-1; D perhaps matches TRBD1 (6 bases). There are 14 residues in the CDR3. Germline assignment: CDR1 SEHNR and CDR2 FQNEAQ (reference sequence). V lost 7 bases and J lost 4, with 16 bases in between. CDR3 residues: CASTLRGFATEAFF. CDR3 nucleotides: TGTGCCAGCACCCTGAGGGGGTTCGCCACTGAAGCTTTCTTT.

This clonotype was counted between two and nine times. The CDR3 is CASSPRVMPTQYF. The CDR3 DNA reads TGTGCCAGCAGTCCCCGAGTTATGCCTACGCAGTATTTT. V is TRBV7-9 and J is TRBJ2-3; D not certain. V lost 6 bases and J 8 bases, leaving 15 bases between the germline ends. The CDR3 is 13 amino acids. The germline V gene encodes CDR1 SEHNR and CDR2 FQNEAQ (reference sequence).

This clonotype has just a few counts. The genes are TRBV29-1 and TRBJ1-6; a possible D gene is TRBD1 (6 bases). The CDR3 length is 12 residues. Germline assignment: CDR1 SQVTM and CDR2 ANQGSEA. V shed 8 bases and J shed 17 bases, with 22 bases lying between them. The chain's CDR3 is CSPGTPMVLFHF. The CDR3 DNA is TGCAGCCCCGGGACACCGATGGTTTTATTCCACTTT.

As regards this clonotype: The junction does not match germline at one end; this may be a read error. V gene TRBV7-2 combines with J gene TRBJ2-1; 9 bases agree with TRBD2. This CDR3 has 18 residues. In germline, CDR1 is SGHTA, CDR2 FQGNSA. CDR3 sequence: CASSSPLFAGTSIHEQLF. DNA of the CDR3: TGTGCCAGCAGCTCCCCCCTGTTCGCCGGGACTAGCATCCATGAGCAGCTCTTC.

As for this clonotype: The junction departs from the called germline gene at one end, perhaps through a read error. The chain recombines TRBV24-1 with TRBJ2-3; a weak D match, TRBD1 (6 bases). The CDR3 runs to 14 residues. Germline CDR1 KGHDR, CDR2 SFDVKD. Written as DNA, the CDR3 is TGTACCACCAGTGACGACAGGCGTATAGGTACGCAGTATTTT. It is translated as CTTSDDRRIGTQYF.

This clonotype was detected only a few times. This chain joins TRBV9 and TRBJ1-5, with 9 bases matching TRBD1. The germline CDR1 and CDR2 sequences are SGDLS and YYNGEE. This CDR3 contains 16 residues. J was trimmed by 0 bases and V by 5 bases; bases with no gene match: 6. The CDR3 DNA sequence: TGTGCCAGCAGTCCAGGACAGGGGCTTAGCAATCAGCCCCAGCATTTT. Translating gives CASSPGQGLSNQPQHF.

This chain joins TRBV7-9 and TRBJ2-7, with D uncertain. The CDR3 is 12 amino acids. Germline CDR1 and CDR2: SEHNR and FQNEAQ (reference sequence). The germline V and J ends were trimmed by 1 base and 6 bases, with 7 bases remaining between them. The DNA for the CDR3 is TGTGCCAGCAGCTTAGTGTTGGGCGAGCAGTACTTC. The encoded protein is CASSLVLGEQYF.

This clonotype was detected a few times. The gene calls are TRBV7-2 and TRBJ2-3; D ambiguous. The germline V and J ends were trimmed by 3 bases and 0 bases, with 1 base remaining between them. The CDR3 contains 12 residues. Per the germline V gene, CDR1 is SGHTA and CDR2 is FQGNSA. The CDR3 DNA reads as TGTGCCAGCAGCTTTAGCACAGATACGCAGTATTTT. Translated, it gives CASSFSTDTQYF.

Within the sample, this clonotype is medium-sized (0.01 to 0.1%). The V call is TRBV10-3, the J call TRBJ2-7, with 7 bases lining up with TRBD1. Germline CDR1 reads ENHRY; CDR2 reads SYGVKD. V lost 4 bases to trimming and J lost 7 bases; unmatched junction nucleotides: 4. The CDR3 sequence is 12 residues long. DNA of the CDR3: TGTGCCATCAGTGGGGGACAGTTGGAGCAGTACTTC. It encodes CAISGGQLEQYF.

This chain joins TRBV29-1 and TRBJ1-1, with unresolved D. The CDR3 totals 13 residues. The germline CDR1 and CDR2 sequences are SQVTM and ANQGSEA. V lost 7 bases, J lost 3 bases, and 15 bases lay in between. The CDR3 nucleotides are TGCAGCGCCACGCGCTCCCGGGACACTGAAGCTTTCTTT. It codes for CSATRSRDTEAFF.

The chain carries TRBV20-1 and TRBJ1-5; D call uncertain. Trimming cost V 6 bases and J 0 bases, with 18 bases left between them. From germline, CDR1 is DFQATT and CDR2 SNEGSKA (reference sequence). The CDR3 has 16 amino acids. CDR3 nucleotide sequence: TGCAGTGCAGTTCGGGGTCTTCGGGATAGCAATCAGCCCCAGCATTTT. Translation: CSAVRGLRDSNQPQHF.

V gene TRBV7-3 combines with J gene TRBJ2-1, with 11 nucleotides matching TRBD2. Trimming cost V 10 bases and J 4 bases; bases outside gene matches: 30. Germline V gives CDR1 SGHTA, CDR2 FQGTGA. The length of the CDR3 is 22 residues. CDR3 nucleotides: TGTGCCACCAAAAATTTAAGACACCCCGGCTTAACTAGCGGGGGAGGGTACAATGAGCAGTTCTTC. This gives the protein CATKNLRHPGLTSGGGYNEQFF.

This clonotype ranks as medium-sized. The chain is built from TRBV7-3 and TRBJ2-7; tentatively, D is TRBD1 (8 bases). The V end lost 5 bases, the J end lost 6 bases, and 14 bases lay between the germline ends. Per the germline V gene, CDR1 is SGHTA and CDR2 is FQGTGA. The CDR3 loop spans 13 amino acids. DNA for the CDR3: TGTGCCAGCAGCATGGACAGGGAGGGCGAGCAGTACTTC. Residues: CASSMDREGEQYF.

J is TRBJ1-1 and V is TRBV27; D perhaps matches TRBD1 (6 bases). V was shortened by 11 bases and J by 3 bases, with 16 bases between the two germline ends. Germline V gene sequence: CDR1 MNHEY, CDR2 SMNVEV (reference sequence). This CDR3 has 13 residues. The DNA for the CDR3 is TGTGCCTCGGGGTACAGGGAAGACACTGAAGCTTTCTTT. Protein: CASGYREDTEAFF.

V usage is TRBV11-2 and J usage is TRBJ1-6; 9 bases match TRBD1. Per the germline V gene, CDR1 is SGHAT and CDR2 is FQNNGV. The length of the CDR3 is 15 residues. V lost 5 bases, J lost 6 bases, and 5 bases stayed unmatched. The CDR3 loop is CASSRPGQGNSPLHF. CDR3 coding DNA: TGTGCCAGCAGCCGACCGGGACAGGGTAATTCACCCCTCCACTTT.

By its share, this clonotype is medium-sized. The rearrangement links TRBV12-3 or TRBV12-4 to TRBJ1-3, with D unresolved. The CDR3 totals 14 residues. Trimming cost V 8 bases and J 0 bases, with 11 bases left between them. CDR3 loop: CASRLGFSGNTIYF. DNA of the CDR3: TGTGCCAGCCGCCTCGGATTCTCTGGAAACACCATATATTTT.

J is TRBJ1-6 and V is TRBV20-1; D is ambiguous. The CDR3 sequence is 15 residues long. Trimming shortened V by 1 base and J by 7 bases, and 14 bases separated the two germline ends. Germline V CDR1 and CDR2: DFQATT, SNEGSKA (reference sequence). This chain's CDR3 is CSARVSSVGNSPLHF. As DNA, the CDR3 is TGCAGTGCTAGAGTGAGTTCCGTGGGGAATTCACCCCTCCACTTT.

Turning to this clonotype: A single base separates this from a much larger clone, so it may be a read error. The chain combines TRBV20-1 with TRBJ1-5; a weak D match, TRBD1 (6 bases). Gene TRBJ2-3 matches the end of the DNA better, so the J call may be wrong. Germline loops: CDR1 DFQATT, CDR2 SNEGSKA (reference sequence). This CDR3 is built from 15 residues. The CDR3 sequence is CSARAYRDSNQPQYF. The CDR3, as DNA: TGCAGTGCTAGAGCCTACAGGGATAGCAATCAGCCCCAGTATTTT.

This clonotype was seen a handful of times. The CDR3 DNA sequence: TGTGCCAGCAGTCCCGGGACAGGGGATACCTATGGCTACACCTTC. Its protein product is CASSPGTGDTYGYTF. The chain recombines TRBV12-3 or TRBV12-4 with TRBJ1-2, with 10 bases matching TRBD1. This CDR3 comprises 15 residues. Germline trimming cut 5 bases from V and 4 bases from J; bases unmatched to any gene: 7.

The sample holds a few counts of this clonotype. The genes are TRBV7-2 and TRBJ1-6; tentative D call: TRBD1 (5 bases). The CDR3 spans 14 residues. V lost 7 bases, J lost 10 bases, and 17 bases lay in between. Germline CDR1 and CDR2: SGHTA and FQGNSA. The CDR3 DNA reads as TGTGCCAGCAACCCGGGGGGGGTTGGATCACCCCTCCACTTT. Amino acids: CASNPGGVGSPLHF.

The chain combines TRBV6-2 or TRBV6-3 with TRBJ2-3, with 9 bases aligning to TRBD2. The ends lost 0 bases at V and 5 bases at J; junction bases unmatched: 3. Germline-derived CDR1 and CDR2 are MNHEY and SVGEGT. There are 15 residues in the CDR3. CDR3 bases: TGTGCCAGCAGTTACTCTAGCGGGGGTCAAGATACGCAGTATTTT. Its protein is CASSYSSGGQDTQYF.

By sample fraction, this clonotype is medium-sized. One junction end disagrees with the germline gene, perhaps due to a read error. This chain connects TRBV5-1 to TRBJ1-1; the D gene is possibly TRBD1 (5 bases). The CDR3 consists of 13 residues. CDR1 and CDR2 from the germline V gene are SGHRS and YFSETQ. In DNA form, the CDR3 reads TGTGCCAGCAGCCTCCAGGGGAACACTGAAGCTTTCTTT. This codes for CASSLQGNTEAFF.

The rearrangement joins TRBV6-1 to TRBJ1-2; D gene ambiguous. Germline assignment: CDR1 MNHNS and CDR2 SASEGT. The CDR3 sequence is 15 residues long. The V gene lost 5 bases and the J gene lost 0 bases, with 13 bases spanning the gap. The DNA for the CDR3 is TGTGCCAGCAGTCGTTCGGAACTGACTAACTATGGCTACACCTTC. Translation gives CASSRSELTNYGYTF.

This clonotype turned up a few times. The chain uses TRBV6-5 and TRBJ2-5, with a possible D match to TRBD1 (6 bases). The germline V and J ends were trimmed by 7 bases and 5 bases, with 14 bases remaining between them. CDR1 and CDR2 (germline): MNHEY, SVGAGI. This CDR3 comprises 13 residues. This CDR3 is CASTSPGVETQYF. Written as DNA, the CDR3 is TGTGCCAGCACCTCTCCAGGGGTCGAGACCCAGTACTTC.

In its sample, this clonotype was seen once. This chain uses TRBV5-4 with TRBJ1-2; D remains ambiguous. This CDR3 has 13 amino acids. Germline V gives CDR1 SGHNT, CDR2 YYREEE (reference sequence). Trimming removed 0 bases from V and 3 bases from J, with 6 bases in between. The DNA of the CDR3 is TGTGCCAGCAGCTTGGACGGATACTATGGCTACACCTTC. Translated: CASSLDGYYGYTF. Complete variable domain (other parts from reference TRBV5-4 and TRBJ1-2): ETGVTQSPTHLIKTRGQQVTLRCSSQSGHNTVSWYQQALGQGPQFIFQYYREEENGRGNFPPRFSGLQFPNYSSELNVNALELDDSALYLCASSLDGYYGYTFGSGTRLTVV.